These 32 T cell receptor beta chains were all obtained from the same sample, sequenced in a study of monozygotic twins with inflammatory bowel disease. TCRdb re-called the 5' RACE reads; one entry per CDR3 protein, DNA not given. Seen in this sample are approximately 330,000 distinct CDR3 sequences; the ten most common clones hold over 2%. Sequenced: blood. These receptors were collected from a human donor with ulcerative colitis or Crohn's disease, or a healthy co-twin of an affected twin (not recorded which).

The chain is built from TRBV7-2 and TRBJ2-3. This CDR3 is 14 amino acids long. Germline-derived CDR1 and CDR2 are SGHTA and FQGNSA. Here the CDR3 reads CASSLKRRGDTQYF.

The J gene is TRBJ2-3, the V gene TRBV29-1; TCRdb returns TRBD1, unconfirmable since there is no DNA. The CDR3 totals 14 residues. Germline CDR1 reads SQVTM; CDR2 reads ANQGSEA. This CDR3 is CSVDPGQGSDTQYF.

CDR3 protein: CASTLRGGGNEQFF. The V gene is TRBV6-2 or TRBV6-3, the J gene TRBJ2-1; TCRdb's D call, TRBD2, is unchecked because there is no DNA. The CDR3 loop spans 14 amino acids. Germline V gives CDR1 MNHEY, CDR2 SVGEGT.

The V call is TRBV5-1, the J call TRBJ1-1. Germline V gene data show CDR1 as SGHRS and CDR2 as YFSETQ. This CDR3 spans 14 amino acids. This CDR3 reads CASSFGGPGTEAFF. The whole variable domain, remainder taken from reference TRBV5-1 and TRBJ1-1, is KAGVTQTPRYLIKTRGQQVTLSCSPISGHRSVSWYQQTPGQGLQFLFEYFSETQRNKGNFPGRFSGRQFSNSRSEMNVSTLELGDSALYLCASSFGGPGTEAFFGQGTRLTVV.

This chain connects TRBV7-9 to TRBJ1-1. CDR1 SEHNR and CDR2 FQNEAQ come from the germline V gene (reference sequence). The CDR3 consists of 17 residues. The CDR3 is CASSLDGREGMNTEAFF. Complete variable domain (other parts from reference TRBV7-9 and TRBJ1-1): DTGVSQNPRHKITKRGQNVTFRCDPISEHNRLYWYRQTLGQGPEFLTYFQNEAQLEKSRLLSDRFSAERPKGSFSTLEIQRTEQGDSAMYLCASSLDGREGMNTEAFFGQGTRLTVV.

The rearrangement joins TRBV28 to TRBJ2-4; TCRdb outputs TRBD1, but without DNA this stays unchecked. The CDR3 extends over 13 amino acids. Germline CDR1 is MDHEN and CDR2 is SYDVKM. CDR3 sequence reads: CASIPDRGGIQYF.

The chain recombines TRBV7-2 with TRBJ2-7. CDR1 SGHTA and CDR2 FQGNSA come from the germline V gene. The CDR3 consists of 14 residues. The CDR3 is CASSLEGRTYEQYF.

This chain joins TRBV10-3 and TRBJ2-5. There are 13 residues in the CDR3. The germline gives CDR1 ENHRY, CDR2 SYGVKD. The chain's CDR3 is CAIRDRSQETQYF.

The gene calls are TRBV4-1 and TRBJ2-3; there is no DNA to check the TCRdb D call of TRBD2. Germline V CDR1 and CDR2: MGHRA, YSYEKL. CDR3 length: 16 amino acids. This chain's CDR3 is CASSQELAGDTDTQYF.

The J gene is TRBJ2-7, the V gene TRBV29-1; the D call of TRBD1 rests on TCRdb alone, since no DNA is present to check it. The CDR3 is 13 amino acids. Looked up from germline, CDR1 is SQVTM and CDR2 is ANQGSEA. The CDR3: CSAVGQGAGEQYF.

The chain joins TRBV7-9 to TRBJ2-1; without DNA, the TCRdb call of TRBD1 cannot be checked. The CDR3 loop spans 13 amino acids. Germline CDR1 reads SEHNR; CDR2 reads FQNEAQ (reference sequence). The CDR3 reads CASSVGRGGEQFF.

V is TRBV5-6 and J is TRBJ2-2; checking the TCRdb D call of TRBD2 is not possible without DNA. This CDR3 has 16 amino acids. Germline V gene sequence: CDR1 SGHDT, CDR2 YYEEEE. CDR3 sequence: CASSFLSGRGSGELFF.

The chain employs TRBV29-1 and TRBJ2-3; TCRdb names TRBD2, which stays unverified in the absence of DNA. This CDR3 spans 15 amino acids. Germline CDR1 is SQVTM and CDR2 is ANQGSEA. This chain's CDR3 is CSVSPGPTATDTQYF.

This rearrangement joins TRBV5-1 to TRBJ2-7; TCRdb's D call of TRBD2 is untestable without DNA. The CDR3 sequence is 13 residues long. The V gene's germline CDR1 is SGHRS and CDR2 YFSETQ. The chain's CDR3 is CASKREGLHEQYF.

The gene calls are TRBV25-1 and TRBJ1-2; there is no DNA to check the TCRdb D call of TRBD1. This CDR3 comprises 13 residues. In germline, CDR1 is MGHDK, CDR2 SYGVNS. CDR3 protein: CASSVRQGARFTF.

The chain recombines TRBV10-1 with TRBJ1-2. CDR3 length: 13 residues. Germline V lookup: CDR1 WNHNN, CDR2 SYGVQD (reference sequence). The chain's CDR3 is CASSESTGYGYTF.

The chain uses TRBV20-1 and TRBJ1-2. The V gene's germline CDR1 is DFQATT and CDR2 SNEGSKA (reference sequence). This CDR3 has 11 amino acids. CDR3 sequence reads: CSAARERGYTF.

The chain links TRBV7-9 to TRBJ2-3. The CDR3 covers 15 residues. Germline V CDR1 and CDR2: SEHNR, FQNEAQ (reference sequence). The CDR3 spells CASSPLAATTDTQYF.

The V and J genes are TRBV20-1 and TRBJ2-1; TCRdb indicates TRBD2, and absent DNA this call remains unverified. Germline CDR1 is DFQATT and CDR2 is SNEGSKA (reference sequence). This CDR3 is built from 16 residues. CDR3 residues: CSAMSSGRALPNEQFF.

V gene TRBV3-1 combines with J gene TRBJ1-3; absent DNA, TCRdb's TRBD1 call cannot be checked. Germline V CDR1 and CDR2: LGHDT, YNNKEL (reference sequence). The CDR3 covers 13 residues. CDR3 loop: CASSLPPSNTIYF. Full variable domain (remainder filled in from reference TRBV3-1 and TRBJ1-3): DTAVSQTPKYLVTQMGNDKSIKCEQNLGHDTMYWYKQDSKKFLKIMFSYNNKELIINETVPNRFSPKSPDKAHLNLHINSLELGDSAVYFCASSLPPSNTIYFGEGSWLTVV.

The rearrangement joins TRBV15 to TRBJ2-1; TCRdb designates TRBD2, a call that cannot be tested without DNA. CDR1 is LNHNV, CDR2 YYDKDF, per germline (reference sequence). CDR3 size: 14 residues. The CDR3 loop reads CATSRVLAGDEQFF.

The genes are TRBV20-1 and TRBJ2-3; there is no DNA to check the TCRdb D call of TRBD2. The germline V gene has CDR1 DFQATT and CDR2 SNEGSKA (reference sequence). This CDR3 is 14 amino acids long. The CDR3 protein is CSAGLAGDLDTQYF.

The chain couples TRBV5-1 to TRBJ2-1; the D call of TRBD2 rests on TCRdb alone, since no DNA is present to check it. CDR3 length: 16 amino acids. Germline V gives CDR1 SGHRS, CDR2 YFSETQ. The CDR3 sequence: CASRRAGGSSYNEQFF. Looking up the rest from reference TRBV5-1 and TRBJ2-1 gives the full variable domain: KAGVTQTPRYLIKTRGQQVTLSCSPISGHRSVSWYQQTPGQGLQFLFEYFSETQRNKGNFPGRFSGRQFSNSRSEMNVSTLELGDSALYLCASRRAGGSSYNEQFFGPGTRLTVL.

This chain uses TRBV6-5 with TRBJ1-1; TCRdb names TRBD1, which stays unverified in the absence of DNA. CDR3 size: 13 residues. Looked up from germline, CDR1 is MNHEY and CDR2 is SVGAGI. This CDR3 reads CASIKPGTVEAFF.

This chain links TRBV9 with TRBJ2-2; the D gene TCRdb calls, TRBD2, cannot be checked with no DNA. This CDR3 has 19 residues. Germline CDR1 SGDLS, CDR2 YYNGEE. The CDR3 loop reads CASSVDVRASGRFAGELFF. The whole variable domain, remainder taken from reference TRBV9 and TRBJ2-2, is DSGVTQTPKHLITATGQRVTLRCSPRSGDLSVYWYQQSLDQGLQFLIQYYNGEERAKGNILERFSAQQFPDLHSELNLSSLELGDSALYFCASSVDVRASGRFAGELFFGEGSRLTVL.

V gene TRBV7-6 combines with J gene TRBJ2-7. Germline CDR1 reads SGHVS; CDR2 reads FNYEAQ. The CDR3 is made up of 17 amino acids. This CDR3 is CASSPSPESSPSYEQYF. Full variable domain (missing parts from reference TRBV7-6 and TRBJ2-7): GAGVSQSPRYKVTKRGQDVALRCDPISGHVSLYWYRQALGQGPEFLTYFNYEAQQDKSGLPNDRFSAERPEGSISTLTIQRTEQRDSAMYRCASSPSPESSPSYEQYFGPGTRLTVT.

The V and J genes are TRBV5-1 and TRBJ2-2; TCRdb proposes TRBD1, but this gene call is untestable without DNA. The CDR3 has 14 residues. CDR1 and CDR2 from the germline V gene are SGHRS and YFSETQ. Here the CDR3 reads CASSLQTVTGELFF.

The chain uses TRBV4-1 and TRBJ2-5. From germline, CDR1 is MGHRA and CDR2 YSYEKL. The CDR3 has 14 amino acids. This CDR3 is CASSQPRSAETQYF.

This chain links TRBV25-1 with TRBJ2-5; TCRdb's D call, TRBD2, is unchecked because there is no DNA. This CDR3 contains 16 residues. The V gene's germline CDR1 is MGHDK and CDR2 SYGVNS. CDR3 sequence: CASGKMEAGVLETQYF.

This chain joins TRBV7-3 and TRBJ2-6; absent DNA, TCRdb's TRBD1 call cannot be checked. The CDR3 runs to 17 residues. Looked up from germline, CDR1 is SGHTA and CDR2 is FQGTGA. The CDR3 spells CASSLTTGFSGANVLTF.

The chain has TRBV5-4 and TRBJ2-7; the TCRdb D gene call, TRBD1, has no DNA to confirm it. The CDR3 is 15 amino acids. CDR1 and CDR2 (germline): SGHNT, YYREEE (reference sequence). CDR3: CASSAKAQGSYEQYF.

This chain uses TRBV7-2 with TRBJ2-1; no DNA is available, so the TRBD2 call from TCRdb remains unchecked. CDR1 and CDR2 (germline): SGHTA, FQGNSA. This CDR3 comprises 17 residues. CDR3 loop: CASSGRHLTSFNNEQFF.